This TCR beta chain was documented in a study of Tregs in tolerant kidney transplant recipients. A remark on this clone: What it binds is not known.

Recipients received nonmyeloablative bone marrow transplants from related graft donors, with transient mixed chimerism. Notes on the study in general: This study did not directly address biological reproducibility. For some patients, primers changed over time, blocking nucleotide-level comparison. The most relevant donor-specific Treg TCRbeta repertoire apparently came from expansion with activated donor B cells.

Generated by immunoSEQ multiplex PCR, the TCRdb table keeps only in-frame clones and is missing some. The sample contains some 56,000 clones, about nine tenths of which appear only once. This CDR3 is 17 amino acids long. With 8 bases removed from V and 2 bases from J, the gap between germline ends came to 27 bases. Germline V gene lookup returns CDR1 GTSNPN and CDR2 SVGIG (reference sequence). This rearrangement joins TRBV30 to TRBJ1-2; TRBD1 might be the D (5 bases). The sequencing here drew on CD8+ T cells from blood (PBMCs), taken 24 months after the transplant. The sequence was obtained from a human patient who received a combined kidney and bone marrow transplant. Part of the T cells may come from the graft donor. The CDR3 protein is CAGKALTDSALNYGYTF. CDR3 sequence (DNA): TGTGCCGGCAAAGCTTTGACAGACAGCGCGTTAAACTATGGCTACACCTTC.